This TCR beta chain was retrieved from a study of beta chain features in type 1 diabetes. Overall study context: What patients shared with healthy donors was a similar profile of age, gender and cell yields. Study-wide points: A moderate, significant TCRB CDR3 shortening appeared in type 1 diabetes across four CD4+ subsets.

Sequencing targeted expressed TCRB transcripts, as all isolated RNA had been reverse transcribed. For naive, central memory and regulatory T cell samples, reads averaged roughly 4 million. This table comes from immunoSEQ multiplex PCR, and its TCRdb copy is limited to in-frame clones, with some not included. The profile covers over 600,000 clones, with roughly 12% appearing a single time and roughly 0.12% taken by the ten largest. The CDR3 extends over 15 amino acids. CDR1 SNHLY and CDR2 FYNNEI come from the germline V gene. Unmatched junction bases numbered 10, after V lost 5 bases and J lost 6 bases. This clone was seen more than once but under ten times. Its target is unknown. A CD45RO/CCR7/CD25/CD127/CD95/CD27 panel sorted naive, central memory, regulatory and stem cell-like memory CD4+ cells.

The TCR was taken from a man aged 25-40 years with type 1 diabetes. The V gene is TRBV2, the J gene TRBJ2-1, with TRBD2 matching 7 bases. Material for sequencing was naive CD4+ T cells from blood. The CDR3 DNA follows: TGTGCCAGCAGTAGCACTAGCGCGGGCCTCAATGAGCAGTTCTTC. Its translation: CASSSTSAGLNEQFF.